This paragraph reports one T cell receptor beta chain. The antigen remains undetermined. Second-dose recipients at about 4 or about 12 weeks were treated as one pooled group. The sample comes from a study of T cell responses to AZD1222 COVID-19 vaccine. Study-wide results and caveats: White British donors predominated, females outnumbered males, and clonal diversity was possibly underestimated. Dominant CD4 TCR responses targeted spike regions 160-218 and 743-854. At baseline, seropositivity was found in only a handful of AZD1222 recipients.

Repertoires were generated with immunoSEQ multiplex PCR, while TCRdb's copy carries only in-frame clones and drops some. Among about 180,000 clones listed, about nine tenths were seen once. Germline assignment: CDR1 KGHSH and CDR2 LQKENI. The length of the CDR3 is 12 residues. Trimming took off 0 bases at V and 9 bases at J, with 8 bases between the two ends. The clonotype originates from an adult who received the AZD1222 COVID-19 vaccine. The sample consisted of peripheral blood, taken 28 days after the second AZD1222 dose. The chain uses TRBV18 and TRBJ2-5; D gene ambiguous. The CDR3 region has the DNA TGTGCCAGCTCACCACCTCTTTTGCCCCAGTACTTC. Translated: CASSPPLLPQYF.